This TCR beta chain was sequenced during a study of cytomegalovirus exposure and HLA in healthy donors. The study, taken as a whole, reports: The study recorded 160 or so TCR beta chains that were cytomegalovirus-associated. Per a prior analysis, the majority of TCR beta V segments were productive roughly 90% or roughly 30% of the time. It is likely that the observed cluster of highly shared sequence variants was a sequencing artifact.

As for this clone: Antigen unknown.

These donors, healthy bone marrow donors, were studied. PCR was performed using 60 Vbeta and 13 Jbeta primers. The method was immunoSEQ multiplex PCR; TCRdb's version includes in-frame clones alone and lacks a portion of them. The sample contains roughly 130,000 clones, roughly 80% of which appear only once. The CDR3 covers 16 residues. Unmatched junction bases numbered 7, after V lost 4 bases and J lost 0 bases. The gene calls are TRBV5-3 and TRBJ2-1; 7 bases fit TRBD2. TRBV5-3 is designated an ORF whose function remains uncertain. Specimen: PBMCs. The TCR sequence derives from a middle-aged man in good health and CMV-seronegative. CDR3 nucleotide sequence: TGTGCCAGAAGCCTGGGGCGGGGGAGCTCCTACAATGAGCAGTTCTTC. It codes for CARSLGRGSSYNEQFF.